This T cell receptor beta chain was observed in a study of early stage breast cancer tumors. Study in general: Of about 17 invasive breast tumors, about twelve were hormone receptor-positive, HER2-negative. Whole-study findings and limits: Blood repertoires resembled normal breast more than tumor. Tumors had about 2.5-fold higher T cell density and higher clonality than adjacent normal breast tissue.

This clone has only a few counts. The antigen is undetermined. Produced via immunoSEQ multiplex PCR; TCRdb's table is partial and in-frame only. Of approximately 52,000 clones detected, approximately 80% appear once; the ten largest clones hold under 1.5%. Germline CDR1 is SGHTA and CDR2 is FQGNSA. This CDR3 has 16 amino acids. V lost 1 base to trimming and J lost 3 bases; unmatched junction nucleotides: 8. Material for sequencing was blood. This chain joins TRBV7-2 and TRBJ2-7; 8 nucleotides match TRBD2. The receptor comes from a person between 50 and 60 years old with breast cancer. The CDR3 loop reads CASSLGQAGAVYEQYF. In DNA form, the CDR3 reads TGTGCCAGCAGCTTAGGCCAAGCGGGGGCCGTCTACGAGCAGTACTTC.